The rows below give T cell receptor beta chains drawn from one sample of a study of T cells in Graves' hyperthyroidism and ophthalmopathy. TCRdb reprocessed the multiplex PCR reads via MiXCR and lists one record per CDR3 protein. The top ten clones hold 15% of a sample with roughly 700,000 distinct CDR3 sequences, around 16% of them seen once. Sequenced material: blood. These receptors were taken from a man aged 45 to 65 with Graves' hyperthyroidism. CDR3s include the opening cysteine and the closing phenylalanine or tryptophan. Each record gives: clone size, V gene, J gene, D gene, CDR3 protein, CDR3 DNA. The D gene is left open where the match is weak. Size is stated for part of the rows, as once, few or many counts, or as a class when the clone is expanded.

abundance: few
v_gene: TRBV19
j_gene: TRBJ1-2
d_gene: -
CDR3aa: CASSIGSAGSSYGYTF
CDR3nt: TGTGCCAGTAGTATTGGTTCGGCAGGGTCCAGCTATGGCTACACCTTC

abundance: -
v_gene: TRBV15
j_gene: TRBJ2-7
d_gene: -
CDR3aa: CATSRSRAHEQYF
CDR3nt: TGTGCCACCAGCAGGAGTCGGGCTCACGAGCAGTACTTC

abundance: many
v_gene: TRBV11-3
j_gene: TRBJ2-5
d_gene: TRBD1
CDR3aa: CASSLGQGALETQYF
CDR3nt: TGTGCCAGCAGCTTGGGACAGGGGGCGCTAGAGACCCAGTACTTC

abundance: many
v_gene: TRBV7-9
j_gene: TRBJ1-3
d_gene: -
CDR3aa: CASSNYPDSGNTIYF
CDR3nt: TGTGCCAGCAGCAACTACCCGGACTCTGGAAACACCATATATTTT

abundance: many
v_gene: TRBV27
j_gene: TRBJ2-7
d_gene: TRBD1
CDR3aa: CASSFGTGGVEQYF
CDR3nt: TGTGCCAGCAGTTTCGGGACAGGGGGCGTGGAGCAGTACTTC

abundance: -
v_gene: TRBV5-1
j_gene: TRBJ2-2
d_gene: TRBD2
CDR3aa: CASSLNLAGESGELFF
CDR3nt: TGCGCCAGCAGCTTGAATCTAGCGGGAGAGTCCGGGGAGCTGTTTTTT

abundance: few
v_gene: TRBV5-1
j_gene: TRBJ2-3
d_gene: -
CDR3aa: CASSTDFGNTQYF
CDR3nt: TGTGCCAGCAGCACGGATTTTGGAAATACGCAGTATTTT

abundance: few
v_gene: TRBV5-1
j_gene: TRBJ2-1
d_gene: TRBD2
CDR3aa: CASSLEPMSGRANNEQFF
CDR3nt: TGCGCCAGCAGCTTGGAGCCGATGAGCGGGAGAGCAAACAATGAGCAGTTCTTC

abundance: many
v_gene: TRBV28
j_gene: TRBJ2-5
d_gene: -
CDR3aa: CASNHRVGETQYF
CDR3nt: TGTGCCAGCAACCACAGGGTAGGAGAGACCCAGTACTTC

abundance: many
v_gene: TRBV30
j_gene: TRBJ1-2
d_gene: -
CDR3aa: CAWSPERRYGYTF
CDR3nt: TGTGCCTGGAGCCCGGAGAGACGGTATGGCTACACCTTC

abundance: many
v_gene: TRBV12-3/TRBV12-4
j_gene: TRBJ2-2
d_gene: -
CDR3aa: CASSLTGSPGELFF
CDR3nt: TGTGCCAGCAGTTTAACGGGGAGCCCCGGGGAGCTGTTTTTT

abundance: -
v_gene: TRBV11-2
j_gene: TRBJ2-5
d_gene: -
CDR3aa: CASSLVGNREETQYF
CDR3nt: TGTGCCAGCAGCTTAGTGGGGAACAGGGAAGAGACCCAGTACTTC

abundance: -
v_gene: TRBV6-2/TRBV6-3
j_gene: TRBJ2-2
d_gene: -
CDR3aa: CASSYVVAGTGELFF
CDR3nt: TGTGCCAGCAGTTATGTGGTAGCTGGCACCGGGGAGCTGTTTTTT

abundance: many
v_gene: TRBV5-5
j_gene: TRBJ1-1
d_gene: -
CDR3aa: CASNNEGTEAFF
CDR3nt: TGTGCCAGCAACAACGAGGGGACTGAAGCTTTCTTT

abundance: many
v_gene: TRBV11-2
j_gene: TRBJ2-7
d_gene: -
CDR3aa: CASSLDHNTYEQYF
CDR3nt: TGTGCCAGCAGCTTAGATCACAACACTTACGAGCAGTACTTC

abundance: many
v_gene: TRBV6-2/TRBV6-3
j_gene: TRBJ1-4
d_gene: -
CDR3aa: CASTLRRANEKLFF
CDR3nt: TGTGCCAGCACCTTACGGAGGGCGAATGAAAAACTGTTTTTT

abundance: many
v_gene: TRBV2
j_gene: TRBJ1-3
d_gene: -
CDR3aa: CASSEGPRAGNTIYF
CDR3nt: TGTGCCAGCAGTGAAGGACCTCGGGCGGGAAACACCATATATTTT

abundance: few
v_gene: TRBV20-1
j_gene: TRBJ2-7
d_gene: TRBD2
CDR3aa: CSARALTSDYEQYF
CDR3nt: TGCAGTGCTAGAGCTTTGACTAGCGACTACGAGCAGTACTTC

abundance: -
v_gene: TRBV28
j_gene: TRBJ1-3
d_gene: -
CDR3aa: CASRSGSAYTIYF
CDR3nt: TGTGCCAGCCGGTCAGGGTCGGCGTACACCATATATTTT

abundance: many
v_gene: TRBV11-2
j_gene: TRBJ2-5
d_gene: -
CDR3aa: CASSLREPSQYF
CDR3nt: TGTGCCAGCAGCTTACGCGAGCCATCCCAGTACTTC

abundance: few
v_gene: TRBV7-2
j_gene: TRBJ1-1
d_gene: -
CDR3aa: CASSLDSAVSNTEAFF
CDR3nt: TGTGCCAGCAGCTTAGATTCGGCAGTTTCGAACACTGAAGCTTTCTTT

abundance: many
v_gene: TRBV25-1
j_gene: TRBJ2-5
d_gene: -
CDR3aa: CASSDSGVQETQYF
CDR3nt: TGTGCCAGCAGTGATTCAGGGGTCCAAGAGACCCAGTACTTC

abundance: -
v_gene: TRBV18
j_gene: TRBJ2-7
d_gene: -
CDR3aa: CASSLASVRVAVSYEQYF
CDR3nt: TGTGCCAGCTCACTAGCTTCTGTCAGGGTAGCGGTCTCCTACGAGCAGTACTTC

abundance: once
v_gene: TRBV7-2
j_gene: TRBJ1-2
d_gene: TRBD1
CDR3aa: CASSSGGHYGYTF
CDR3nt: TGTGCCAGCAGCTCAGGGGGACACTATGGCTACACCTTC

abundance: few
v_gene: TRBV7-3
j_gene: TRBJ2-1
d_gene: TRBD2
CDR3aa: CASREGRVGNEQFF
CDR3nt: TGTGCCAGCCGAGAGGGGAGGGTCGGTAATGAGCAGTTCTTC

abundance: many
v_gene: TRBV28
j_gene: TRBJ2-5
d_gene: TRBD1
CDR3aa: CASSTYRGVWETQYF
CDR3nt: TGTGCCAGCAGTACCTACAGGGGGGTGTGGGAGACCCAGTACTTC

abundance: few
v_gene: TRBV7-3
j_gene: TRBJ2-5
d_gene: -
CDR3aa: CASSLISRLGETQYF
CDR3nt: TGTGCCAGCAGCTTAATTTCGCGGCTTGGGGAGACCCAGTACTTC

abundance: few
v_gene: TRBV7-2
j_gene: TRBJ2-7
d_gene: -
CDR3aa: CASSLAAMSSYEQYF
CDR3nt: TGTGCCAGCAGCTTAGCGGCCATGAGCTCCTACGAGCAGTACTTC

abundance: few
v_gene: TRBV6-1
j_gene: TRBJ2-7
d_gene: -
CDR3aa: CASSLAGFSNEQYF
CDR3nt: TGTGCCAGCAGCCTCGCCGGCTTCTCCAACGAGCAGTACTTC

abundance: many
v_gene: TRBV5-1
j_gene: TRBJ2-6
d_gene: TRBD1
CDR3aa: CASSLGQGAAGANVLTF
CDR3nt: TGCGCCAGCAGCTTAGGACAGGGGGCGGCTGGGGCCAACGTCCTGACTTTC

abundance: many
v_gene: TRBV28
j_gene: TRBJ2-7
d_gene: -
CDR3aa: CASISGTADRSYEQYF
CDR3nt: TGTGCCAGCATCTCGGGGACCGCCGATCGCTCCTACGAGCAGTACTTC

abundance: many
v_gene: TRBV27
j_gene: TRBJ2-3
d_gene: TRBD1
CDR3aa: CASSSGQGSTDTQYF
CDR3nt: TGTGCCAGCAGTTCGGGACAGGGATCCACAGATACGCAGTATTTT

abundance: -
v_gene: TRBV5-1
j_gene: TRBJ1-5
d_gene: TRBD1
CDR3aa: CASSWTGVGNQPQHF
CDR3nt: TGCGCCAGCAGCTGGACAGGGGTAGGAAATCAGCCCCAGCATTTT

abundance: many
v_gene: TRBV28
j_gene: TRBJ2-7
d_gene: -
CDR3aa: CASSLGNRVRVEQYF
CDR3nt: TGTGCCAGCAGTTTAGGGAACAGGGTAAGGGTCGAGCAGTACTTC

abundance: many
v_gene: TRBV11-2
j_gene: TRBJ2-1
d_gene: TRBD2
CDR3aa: CASRIQGLAGGEQFF
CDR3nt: TGTGCCAGCAGGATACAGGGACTAGCGGGAGGGGAGCAGTTCTTC

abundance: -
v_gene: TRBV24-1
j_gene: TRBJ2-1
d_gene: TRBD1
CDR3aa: CATSVTGGTPYNEQFF
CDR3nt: TGTGCCACCAGTGTAACAGGGGGAACTCCATACAATGAGCAGTTCTTC

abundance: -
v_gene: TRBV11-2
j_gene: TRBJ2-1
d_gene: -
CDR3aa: CASSNAFYNEQFF
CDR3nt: TGTGCCAGCAGTAACGCCTTCTACAATGAGCAGTTCTTC

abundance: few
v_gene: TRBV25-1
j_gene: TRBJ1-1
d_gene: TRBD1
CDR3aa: CASKEGALAEAFF
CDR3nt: TGTGCCAGCAAGGAGGGGGCCTTAGCTGAAGCTTTCTTT

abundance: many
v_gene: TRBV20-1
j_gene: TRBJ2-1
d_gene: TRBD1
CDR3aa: CSARDPGQAYSYNEQFF
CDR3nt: TGCAGTGCTAGAGATCCGGGACAGGCCTACTCCTACAATGAGCAGTTCTTC

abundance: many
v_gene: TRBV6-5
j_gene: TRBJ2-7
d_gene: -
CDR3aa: CASSYSVAGTVGLEQYF
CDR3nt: TGTGCCAGCAGTTACTCTGTGGCGGGAACAGTGGGGCTCGAGCAGTACTTC

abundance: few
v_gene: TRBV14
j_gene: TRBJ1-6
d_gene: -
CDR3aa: CASSQESWNSPLHF
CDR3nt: TGTGCCAGCAGCCAAGAAAGCTGGAATTCACCCCTCCACTTT

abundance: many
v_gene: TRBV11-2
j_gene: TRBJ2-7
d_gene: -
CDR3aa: CASSPGRYSSYEQYF
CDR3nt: TGTGCCAGCAGCCCGGGCCGGTACAGCTCCTACGAGCAGTACTTC

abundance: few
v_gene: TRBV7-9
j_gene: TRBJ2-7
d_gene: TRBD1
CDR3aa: CASSLDTGQGSYEQYF
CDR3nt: TGTGCCAGCAGCTTAGACACGGGACAGGGTTCCTACGAGCAGTACTTC

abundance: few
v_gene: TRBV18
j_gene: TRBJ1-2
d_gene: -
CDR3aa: CASSPSIDTAASNYGYTF
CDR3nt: TGTGCCAGCTCACCCAGCATTGATACCGCAGCCTCTAACTATGGCTACACCTTC

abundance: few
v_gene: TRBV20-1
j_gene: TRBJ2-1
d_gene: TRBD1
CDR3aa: CSAARGTGKYNEQFF
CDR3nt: TGCAGTGCTGCCCGAGGGACAGGGAAGTACAATGAGCAGTTCTTC

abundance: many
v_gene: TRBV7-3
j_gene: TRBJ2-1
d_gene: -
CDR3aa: CASSLGTRGNEQFF
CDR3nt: TGTGCCAGCAGCTTAGGGACAAGGGGCAATGAGCAGTTCTTC

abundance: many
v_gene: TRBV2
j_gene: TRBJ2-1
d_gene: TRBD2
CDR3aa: CASSFGTSGPTYNEQFF
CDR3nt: TGTGCCAGCAGTTTCGGGACTAGCGGGCCTACCTACAATGAGCAGTTCTTC

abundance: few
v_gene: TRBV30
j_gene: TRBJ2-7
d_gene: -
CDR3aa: CAWSAQESYEQYF
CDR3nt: TGTGCCTGGAGTGCCCAGGAAAGCTACGAGCAGTACTTC

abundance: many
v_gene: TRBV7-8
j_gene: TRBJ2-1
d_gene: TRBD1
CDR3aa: CASSLPEGARGAEQFF
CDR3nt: TGTGCCAGCAGCTTACCCGAGGGGGCGCGAGGGGCAGAGCAGTTCTTC

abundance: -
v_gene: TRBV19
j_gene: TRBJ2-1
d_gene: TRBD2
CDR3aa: CASSIRLAGGPRNEQFF
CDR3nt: TGTGCCAGTAGTATCAGACTAGCGGGAGGACCAAGGAATGAGCAGTTCTTC

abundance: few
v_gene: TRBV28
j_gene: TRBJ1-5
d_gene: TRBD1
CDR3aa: CASEPGQGKRAQHF
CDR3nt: TGTGCCAGCGAACCAGGACAGGGGAAGAGGGCCCAGCATTTT